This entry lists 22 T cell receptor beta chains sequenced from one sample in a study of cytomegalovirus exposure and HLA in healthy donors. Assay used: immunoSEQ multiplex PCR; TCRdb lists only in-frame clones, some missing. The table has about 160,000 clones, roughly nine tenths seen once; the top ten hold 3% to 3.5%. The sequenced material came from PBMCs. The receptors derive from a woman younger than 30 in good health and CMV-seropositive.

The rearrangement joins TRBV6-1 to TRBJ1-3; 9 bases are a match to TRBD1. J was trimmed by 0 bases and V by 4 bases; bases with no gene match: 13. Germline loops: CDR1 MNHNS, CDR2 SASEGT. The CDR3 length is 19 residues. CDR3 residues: CASSAVGTGSKGSGNTIYF. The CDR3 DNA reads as TGTGCCAGCAGTGCTGTCGGGACAGGGAGTAAAGGCTCTGGAAACACCATATATTTT.

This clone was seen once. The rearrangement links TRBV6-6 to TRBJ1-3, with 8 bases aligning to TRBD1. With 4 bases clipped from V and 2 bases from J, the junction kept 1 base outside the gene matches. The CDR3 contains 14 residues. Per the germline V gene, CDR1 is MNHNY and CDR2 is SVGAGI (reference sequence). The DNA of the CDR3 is TGTGCCAGCAGTTTGGACAGGGCTGGAAACACCATATATTTT. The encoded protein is CASSLDRAGNTIYF.

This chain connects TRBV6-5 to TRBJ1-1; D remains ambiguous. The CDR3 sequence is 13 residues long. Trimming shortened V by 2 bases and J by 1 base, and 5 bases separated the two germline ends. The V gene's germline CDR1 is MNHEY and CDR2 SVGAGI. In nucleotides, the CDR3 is TGTGCCAGCAGTTACCCGGGGAACACTGAAGCTTTCTTT. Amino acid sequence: CASSYPGNTEAFF.

Here the CDR3 reads CASSPMGLTGELFF. The CDR3 DNA reads as TGTGCCAGCAGCCCCATGGGACTCACCGGGGAGCTGTTTTTT. The genes are TRBV14 and TRBJ2-2, with D tentatively TRBD2 (6 bases). Germline V gene lookup returns CDR1 SGHDN and CDR2 FVKESK. The CDR3 length is 14 residues. V was trimmed by 4 bases and J by 4 bases, leaving 10 bases between them.

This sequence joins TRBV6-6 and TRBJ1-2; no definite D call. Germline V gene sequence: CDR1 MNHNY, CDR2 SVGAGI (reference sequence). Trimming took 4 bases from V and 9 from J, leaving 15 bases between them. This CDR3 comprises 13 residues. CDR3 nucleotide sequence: TGTGCCAGCAGTTGGGTGGGTGGGCAGAGCTACACCTTC. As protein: CASSWVGGQSYTF.

CDR3 region: CASSEQGADTQYF. The CDR3 DNA reads TGTGCCAGCAGTGAACAGGGTGCAGATACGCAGTATTTT. The chain uses TRBV2 and TRBJ2-3; D might be TRBD1 (5 bases). This CDR3 is 13 amino acids long. Germline values: CDR1 SNHLY, CDR2 FYNNEI. The V end lost 2 bases, the J end lost 4 bases, and 7 bases lay between the germline ends.

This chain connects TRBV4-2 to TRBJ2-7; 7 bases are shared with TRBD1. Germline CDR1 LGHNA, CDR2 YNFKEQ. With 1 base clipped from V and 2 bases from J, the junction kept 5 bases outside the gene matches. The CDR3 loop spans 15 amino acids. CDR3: CASSQGQGTTYEQYF. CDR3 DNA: TGTGCCAGCAGCCAAGGACAGGGTACGACCTACGAGCAGTACTTC.

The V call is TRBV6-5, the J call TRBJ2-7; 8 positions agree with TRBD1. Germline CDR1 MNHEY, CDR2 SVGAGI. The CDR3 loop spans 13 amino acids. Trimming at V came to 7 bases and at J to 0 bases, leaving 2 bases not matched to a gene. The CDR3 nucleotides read TGTGCCAGCACCGGACAGGGCTCCTACGAGCAGTACTTC. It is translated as CASTGQGSYEQYF.

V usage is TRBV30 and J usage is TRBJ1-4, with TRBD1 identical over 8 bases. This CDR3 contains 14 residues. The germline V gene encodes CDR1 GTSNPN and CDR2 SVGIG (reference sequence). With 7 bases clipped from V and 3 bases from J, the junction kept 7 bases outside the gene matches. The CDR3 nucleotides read TGTGCCTCTGGACAGGGTTATCCTAATGAAAAACTGTTTTTT. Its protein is CASGQGYPNEKLFF.

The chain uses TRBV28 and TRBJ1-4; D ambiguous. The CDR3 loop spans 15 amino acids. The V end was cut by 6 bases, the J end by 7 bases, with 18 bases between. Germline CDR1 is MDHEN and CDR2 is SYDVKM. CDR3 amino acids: CASSLSPGEGEKLFF. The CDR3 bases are TGTGCCAGCAGCCTATCCCCCGGGGAAGGTGAAAAACTGTTTTTT.

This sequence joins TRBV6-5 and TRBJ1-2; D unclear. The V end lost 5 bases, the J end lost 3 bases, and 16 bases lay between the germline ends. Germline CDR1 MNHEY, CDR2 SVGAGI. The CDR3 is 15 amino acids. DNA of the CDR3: TGTGCCAGCAGTCTGCTAAAACGTGACTACTATGGCTACACCTTC. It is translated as CASSLLKRDYYGYTF.

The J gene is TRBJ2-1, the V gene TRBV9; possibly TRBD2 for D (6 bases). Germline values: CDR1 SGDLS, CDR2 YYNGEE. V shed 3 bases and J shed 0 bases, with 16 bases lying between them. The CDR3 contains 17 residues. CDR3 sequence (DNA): TGTGCCAGCAGCGGTTTGCGGGGAAGAGCCTCCTACAATGAGCAGTTCTTC. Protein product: CASSGLRGRASYNEQFF.

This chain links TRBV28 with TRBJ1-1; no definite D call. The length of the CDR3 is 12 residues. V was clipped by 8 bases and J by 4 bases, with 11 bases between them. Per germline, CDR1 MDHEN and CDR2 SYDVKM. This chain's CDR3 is CASPGGSTEAFF. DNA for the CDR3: TGTGCCAGCCCGGGCGGGAGCACTGAAGCTTTCTTT.

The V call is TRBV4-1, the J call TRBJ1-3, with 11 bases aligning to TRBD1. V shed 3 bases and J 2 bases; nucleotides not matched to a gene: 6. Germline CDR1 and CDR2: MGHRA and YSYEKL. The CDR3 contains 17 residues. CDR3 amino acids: CASSQGGQGAAGNTIYF. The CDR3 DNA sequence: TGCGCCAGCAGCCAGGGAGGACAGGGGGCCGCTGGAAACACCATATATTTT.

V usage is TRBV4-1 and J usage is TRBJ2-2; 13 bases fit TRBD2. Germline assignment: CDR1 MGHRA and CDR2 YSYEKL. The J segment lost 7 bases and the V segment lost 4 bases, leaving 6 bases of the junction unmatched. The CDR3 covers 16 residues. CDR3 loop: CASSRWTSGSSGELFF. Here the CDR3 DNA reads TGCGCCAGCAGCCGCTGGACTAGCGGGAGTAGCGGGGAGCTGTTTTTT.

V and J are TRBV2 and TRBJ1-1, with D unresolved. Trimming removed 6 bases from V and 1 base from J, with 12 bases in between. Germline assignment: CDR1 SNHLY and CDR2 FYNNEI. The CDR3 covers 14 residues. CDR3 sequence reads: CASREGGRNTEAFF. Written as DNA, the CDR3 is TGTGCCAGCAGAGAGGGAGGGCGGAACACTGAAGCTTTCTTT.

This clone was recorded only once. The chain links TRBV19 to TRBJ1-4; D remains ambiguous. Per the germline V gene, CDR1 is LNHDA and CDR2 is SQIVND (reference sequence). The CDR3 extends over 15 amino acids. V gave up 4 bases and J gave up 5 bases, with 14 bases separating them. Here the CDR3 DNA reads TGTGCCAGTAGTACTTCCGGAGGAGGGAATGAAAAACTGTTTTTT. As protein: CASSTSGGGNEKLFF.

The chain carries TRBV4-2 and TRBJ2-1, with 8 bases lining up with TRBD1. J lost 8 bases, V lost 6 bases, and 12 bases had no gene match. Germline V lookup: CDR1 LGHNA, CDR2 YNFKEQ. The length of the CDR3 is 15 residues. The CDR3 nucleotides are TGTGCCAGCAGTCGATTACAGGGGGTAGACTATGAGCAGTTCTTC. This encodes CASSRLQGVDYEQFF.

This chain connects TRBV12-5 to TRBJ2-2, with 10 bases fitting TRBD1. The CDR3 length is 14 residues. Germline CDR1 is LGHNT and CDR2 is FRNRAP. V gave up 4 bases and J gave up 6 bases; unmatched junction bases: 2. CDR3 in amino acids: CASGSGQGAGELFF. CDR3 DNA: TGTGCTAGTGGTTCAGGACAGGGGGCCGGGGAGCTGTTTTTT.

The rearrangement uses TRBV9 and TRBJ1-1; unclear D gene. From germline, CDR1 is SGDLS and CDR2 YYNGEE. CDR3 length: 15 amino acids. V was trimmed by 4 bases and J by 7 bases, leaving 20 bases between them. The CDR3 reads CASSPRESGAGEAFF. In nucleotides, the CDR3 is TGTGCCAGCAGCCCACGAGAATCGGGCGCGGGTGAAGCTTTCTTT.

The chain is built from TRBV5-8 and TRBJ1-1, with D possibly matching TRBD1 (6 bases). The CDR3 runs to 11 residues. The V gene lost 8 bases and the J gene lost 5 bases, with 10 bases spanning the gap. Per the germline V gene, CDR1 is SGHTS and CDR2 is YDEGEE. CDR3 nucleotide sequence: TGTGCCAGTACCGGACAGACTGAAGCTTTCTTT. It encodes CASTGQTEAFF. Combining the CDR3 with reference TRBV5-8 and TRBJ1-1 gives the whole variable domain EAGVTQSPTHLIKTRGQQATLRCSPISGHTSVYWYQQALGLGLQFLLWYDEGEERNRGNFPPRFSGRQFPNYSSELNVNALELEDSALYLCASTGQTEAFFGQGTRLTVV.

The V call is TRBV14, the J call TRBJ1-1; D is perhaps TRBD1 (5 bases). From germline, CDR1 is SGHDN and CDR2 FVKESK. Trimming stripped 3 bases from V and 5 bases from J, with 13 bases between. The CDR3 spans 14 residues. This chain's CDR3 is CASSQPARGTEAFF. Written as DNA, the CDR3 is TGTGCCAGCAGCCAGCCCGCACGGGGGACTGAAGCTTTCTTT.